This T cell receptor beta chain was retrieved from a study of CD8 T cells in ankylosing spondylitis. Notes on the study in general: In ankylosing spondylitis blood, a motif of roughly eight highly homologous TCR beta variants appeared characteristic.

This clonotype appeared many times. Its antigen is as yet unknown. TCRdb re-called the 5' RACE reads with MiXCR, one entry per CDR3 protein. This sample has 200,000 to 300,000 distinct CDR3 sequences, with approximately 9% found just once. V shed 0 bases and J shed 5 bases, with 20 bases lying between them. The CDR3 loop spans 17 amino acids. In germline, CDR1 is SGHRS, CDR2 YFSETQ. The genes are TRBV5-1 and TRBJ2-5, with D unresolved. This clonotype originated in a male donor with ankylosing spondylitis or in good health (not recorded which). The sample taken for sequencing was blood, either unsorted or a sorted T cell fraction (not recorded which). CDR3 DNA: TGCGCCAGCAGCTTGGGGGCGCGCCTTGCCTATGGGGAGACCCAGTACTTC. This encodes CASSLGARLAYGETQYF.